This TCR beta chain came from a study of cytomegalovirus exposure and HLA in healthy donors. Primers included in the PCR were 60 Vbeta and 13 Jbeta primers. Assay used: immunoSEQ multiplex PCR; TCRdb lists only in-frame clones, some missing. The profile shows around 170,000 clones, around 82% of them singletons. Unmatched junction bases numbered 6, after V lost 4 bases and J lost 9 bases. This CDR3 is built from 13 residues. Germline V CDR1 and CDR2: LNHDA, SQIVND (reference sequence). The V call is TRBV19, the J call TRBJ1-5; 7 positions match TRBD1. This TCR was recovered from a man in his sixties in good health and CMV-seronegative. Sequencing used PBMCs. CDR3 nucleotides: TGTGCCAGTAGTAAAGGGACAGTCTGGCCCCAGCATTTT. Translating gives CASSKGTVWPQHF.